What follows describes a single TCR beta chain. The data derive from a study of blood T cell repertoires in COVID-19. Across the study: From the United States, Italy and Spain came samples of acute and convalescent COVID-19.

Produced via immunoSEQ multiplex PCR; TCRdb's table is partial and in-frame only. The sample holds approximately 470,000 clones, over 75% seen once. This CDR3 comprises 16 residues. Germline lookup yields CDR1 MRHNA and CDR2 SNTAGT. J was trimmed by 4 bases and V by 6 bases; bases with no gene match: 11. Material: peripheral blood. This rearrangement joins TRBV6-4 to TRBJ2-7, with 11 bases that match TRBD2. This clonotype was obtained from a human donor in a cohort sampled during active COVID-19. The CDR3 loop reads CASSGSSGRAVYEQYF. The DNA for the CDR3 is TGTGCCAGCAGCGGAAGTAGCGGGAGGGCGGTTTACGAGCAGTACTTC.